The TCR beta chain under discussion was sequenced for a study of regulatory T cells in long-lasting Graves disease. Broader study findings: Persistent cases of Graves' showed reduced TCR diversity relative to newly diagnosed patients. Gene preferences differed: TRBV28, TRBJ1-2, TRBJ2-5 in persistent cases.

V was shortened by 5 bases and J by 2 bases, with 19 bases between the two germline ends. CDR3 size: 17 residues. Germline loops: CDR1 SEHNR, CDR2 FQNEAQ (reference sequence). CDR3 regions were amplified by Arm-PCR using iRepertoire HTBI primers to build TCR beta libraries. TCRdb recomputed calls from the multiplex PCR reads with MiXCR, one row per CDR3 protein. The sample lists around 400,000 distinct CDR3 sequences; 12% were seen once. Specified time point: newly diagnosed GD, antithyroid drugs for less than 3 months. PBMC-derived RNA was used for the TCR library. The sample holds many counts of this clonotype. What it binds is unknown. In addition, the sample was reused for a study of T cells in Graves' hyperthyroidism and ophthalmopathy. That investigation notes: HTBI primers were used for first-round RT-PCR of the TCR CDR3.

V is TRBV7-9 and J is TRBJ1-5, with D unresolved. This clonotype was obtained from a woman aged 18 to 35 with Graves disease. Sequencing was performed on peripheral blood mononuclear cells (PBMCs), taken at new diagnosis, from a patient treated with antithyroid drugs. The CDR3 nucleotides are TGTGCCAGCAGCCCTCCGGGCGGGCGTGATGGCAATCAGCCCCAGCATTTT. Translated: CASSPPGGRDGNQPQHF.